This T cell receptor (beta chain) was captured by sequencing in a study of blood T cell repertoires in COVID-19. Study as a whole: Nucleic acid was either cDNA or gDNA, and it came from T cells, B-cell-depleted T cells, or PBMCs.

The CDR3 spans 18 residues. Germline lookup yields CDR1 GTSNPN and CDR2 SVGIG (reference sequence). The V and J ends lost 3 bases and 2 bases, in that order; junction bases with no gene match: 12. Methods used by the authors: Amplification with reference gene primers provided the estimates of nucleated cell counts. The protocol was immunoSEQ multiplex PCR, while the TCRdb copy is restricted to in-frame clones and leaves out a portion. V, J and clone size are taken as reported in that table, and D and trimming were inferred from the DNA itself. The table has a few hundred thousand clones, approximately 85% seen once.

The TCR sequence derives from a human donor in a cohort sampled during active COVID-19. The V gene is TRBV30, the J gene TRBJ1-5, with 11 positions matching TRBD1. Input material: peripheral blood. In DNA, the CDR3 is TGTGCCTGGAGCCCCAGGGACAGGGGGTTCGGGGGCAATCAGCCCCAGCATTTT. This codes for CAWSPRDRGFGGNQPQHF.